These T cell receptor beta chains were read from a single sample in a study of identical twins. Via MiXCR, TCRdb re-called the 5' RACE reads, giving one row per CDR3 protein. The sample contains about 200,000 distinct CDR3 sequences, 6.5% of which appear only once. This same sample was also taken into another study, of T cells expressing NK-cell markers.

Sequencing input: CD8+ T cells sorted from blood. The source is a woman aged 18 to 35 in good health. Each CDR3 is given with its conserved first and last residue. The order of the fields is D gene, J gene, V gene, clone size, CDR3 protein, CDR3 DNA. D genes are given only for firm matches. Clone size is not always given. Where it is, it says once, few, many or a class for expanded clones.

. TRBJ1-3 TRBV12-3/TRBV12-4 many CASSLSTTGNTIYF TGTGCCAGCAGTTTATCAACGACTGGAAACACCATATATTTT
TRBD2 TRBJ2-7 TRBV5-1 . CASSFLAGGGEQYF TGCGCCAGCAGCTTTTTAGCGGGAGGCGGTGAGCAGTACTTC
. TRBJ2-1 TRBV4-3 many CASSQDSGVYNEQFF TGCGCCAGCAGCCAAGACTCGGGGGTCTACAATGAGCAGTTCTTC
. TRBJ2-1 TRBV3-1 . CASSQRFGSYNEQFF TGTGCCAGCAGCCAACGATTTGGGTCCTACAATGAGCAGTTCTTC
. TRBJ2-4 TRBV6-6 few CASSGAWRNIQYF TGTGCCAGTTCGGGGGCGTGGAGGAACATTCAGTACTTC
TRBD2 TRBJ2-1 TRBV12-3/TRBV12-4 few CASSLQTSGSPPYNEQFF TGTGCCAGCAGTCTACAGACTAGCGGGTCCCCCCCCTACAATGAGCAGTTCTTC
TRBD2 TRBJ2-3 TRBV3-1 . CASSHGTSGKRGTDTQYF TGTGCCAGCAGCCATGGGACTAGCGGGAAGCGGGGCACAGATACGCAGTATTTT
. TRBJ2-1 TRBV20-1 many CSARDPSFDPNEQFF TGCAGTGCTAGAGATCCCTCGTTCGACCCTAATGAGCAGTTCTTC
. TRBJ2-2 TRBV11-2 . CASSPGWSTGELFF TGTGCCAGCAGCCCCGGATGGTCCACCGGGGAGCTGTTTTTT
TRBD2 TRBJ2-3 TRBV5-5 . CASRGGTSGGADTQYF TGTGCCAGCAGGGGGGGGACTAGCGGGGGTGCAGATACGCAGTATTTT
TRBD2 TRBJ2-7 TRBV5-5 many CASSLGSASGTYYEQYF TGTGCCAGCAGCTTGGGGTCGGCTAGCGGAACCTACTACGAGCAGTACTTC
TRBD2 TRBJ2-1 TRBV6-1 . CASSAFPTAGGGNEQFF TGTGCCAGCAGTGCCTTCCCCACCGCGGGAGGGGGGAATGAGCAGTTCTTC
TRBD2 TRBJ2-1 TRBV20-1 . CSAPSLAGAYNEQFF TGCAGTGCTCCAAGCTTAGCGGGGGCCTACAATGAGCAGTTCTTC
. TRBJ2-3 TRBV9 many CASSGGADTQYF TGTGCCAGCAGCGGGGGGGCCGATACGCAGTATTTT
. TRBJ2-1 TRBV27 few CASTLGGSMAYNEQFF TGTGCCAGCACCCTAGGGGGATCGATGGCCTACAATGAGCAGTTCTTC
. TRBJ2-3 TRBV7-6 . CASSSRETNYPGTDTQYF TGTGCCAGCAGCTCTCGGGAAACTAATTACCCTGGGACAGATACGCAGTATTTT
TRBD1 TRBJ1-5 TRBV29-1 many CSVETGLGQPQHF TGCAGCGTTGAGACAGGGTTGGGGCAGCCCCAGCATTTT